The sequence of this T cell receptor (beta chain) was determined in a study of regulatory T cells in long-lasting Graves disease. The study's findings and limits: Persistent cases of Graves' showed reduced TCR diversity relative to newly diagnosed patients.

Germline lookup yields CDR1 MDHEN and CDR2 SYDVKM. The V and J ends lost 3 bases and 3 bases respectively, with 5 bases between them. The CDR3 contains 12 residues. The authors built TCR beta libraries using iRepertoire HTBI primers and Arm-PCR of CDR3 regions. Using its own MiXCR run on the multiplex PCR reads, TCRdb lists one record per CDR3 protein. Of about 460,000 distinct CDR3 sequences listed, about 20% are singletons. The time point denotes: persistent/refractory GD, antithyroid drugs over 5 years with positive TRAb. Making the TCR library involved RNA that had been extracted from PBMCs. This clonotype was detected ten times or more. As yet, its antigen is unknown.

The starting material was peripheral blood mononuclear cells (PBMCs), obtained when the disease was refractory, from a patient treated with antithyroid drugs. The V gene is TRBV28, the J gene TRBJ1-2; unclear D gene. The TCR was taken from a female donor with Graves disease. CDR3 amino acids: CASSFMDYGYTF. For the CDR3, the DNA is TGTGCCAGCAGTTTTATGGACTATGGCTACACCTTC.